The T cell receptor beta chain under discussion was sequenced for a study of molecular identifiers for immune sequencing clone quantification. Study-wide results and caveats: Even with 990,000 or so naive cells present, spiked Jurkat TCR RNA from one cell was reportedly detectable. Among effectors, clones above 20 RNA copies held over 97% of molecules; among naive cells, under 1%. The sizes of highly expanded clones could be underestimated when identical TCR molecules share a barcode.

The use of previously described methods and listed TCR primers produced the bulk TCR libraries. TCRdb called the PCR reads again in MiXCR, with one record for every CDR3 protein. The sample records approximately 37,000 distinct CDR3 sequences, about 19% being singletons. The CDR3 has 12 amino acids. Germline loops: CDR1 SGHAT, CDR2 FQNNGV. The V end was cut by 10 bases, the J end by 4 bases, with 8 bases between. This clonotype has a count of ten or more. Its antigen is currently unknown. The V call is TRBV11-2, the J call TRBJ2-6; D unclear. Sequencing used naive CD8+ T cells from blood, with Jurkat cell RNA spiked in. The subset: FACS-sorted CD8+CD4-CCR7+CD45RA+ naive T cells. This TCR came from a human donor in good health. Some libraries in this study had Jurkat cell RNA spiked in. The CDR3 is CATIAGANVLTF. The CDR3 bases are TGTGCCACCATCGCGGGGGCCAACGTCCTGACTTTC.